The 8 T cell receptor beta chains below all came from one sample that was sequenced in a study of shared T cell receptors in the human thymus. Assay used: immunoSEQ multiplex PCR; TCRdb lists only in-frame clones, some missing. The data show over 450,000 clones, with 70% to 80% seen just once and more than 0.01% held by the top ten. These same records also appear under a second study, on human thymus T cells.

What was sequenced was thymocytes. The receptors derive from a boy younger than two with a congenital heart defect.

This clone was detected only once. The chain employs TRBV28 and TRBJ2-1; TRBD1 might be the D (8 bases). This CDR3 has 14 amino acids. Trimming shortened V by 7 bases and J by 6 bases, and 16 bases separated the two germline ends. Germline V CDR1 and CDR2: MDHEN, SYDVKM. The chain's CDR3 is CASIKQGGFNEQFF. For the CDR3, the DNA is TGTGCCAGCATTAAACAGGGGGGGTTCAATGAGCAGTTCTTC.

This clone appeared once. The genes are TRBV5-4 and TRBJ2-1; the match to TRBD2 covers 10 bases. This CDR3 comprises 15 residues. Trimming cost V 4 bases and J 6 bases; bases outside gene matches: 7. Germline V CDR1 and CDR2: SGHNT, YYREEE (reference sequence). The CDR3 DNA follows: TGTGCCAGCAGCCAGTGGACTAGCGGTGGCAATGAGCAGTTCTTC. Translating it yields CASSQWTSGGNEQFF.

V gene TRBV14 combines with J gene TRBJ2-7; TRBD2 agrees at 8 bases. The V and J ends lost 4 bases and 1 base, in that order; junction bases with no gene match: 9. Germline V CDR1 and CDR2: SGHDN, FVKESK. The CDR3 loop spans 16 amino acids. The CDR3 nucleotides are TGTGCCAGCAGCCCCCCGGGTAGCGGGGCGTCCTACGAGCAGTACTTC. Translating it yields CASSPPGSGASYEQYF.

This clone came up a few times. The V call is TRBV28, the J call TRBJ2-2, with 10 positions matching TRBD1. V lost 11 bases, J lost 4 bases, and 7 bases stayed unmatched. Germline loops: CDR1 MDHEN, CDR2 SYDVKM. CDR3 length: 14 residues. This CDR3 is CAAGQGEGTGELFF. CDR3 DNA: TGTGCCGCAGGACAGGGGGAGGGCACCGGGGAGCTGTTTTTT.

This clone was counted once. The junction does not match germline at one end; this may be a read error. The V and J genes are TRBV11-2 and TRBJ2-7; 7 bases fit TRBD2. Germline V CDR1 and CDR2: SGHAT, FQNNGV. The CDR3 is 17 amino acids. The DNA of the CDR3 is TGTGCCAGCAGCCTAGAAGGGGCCCCGGGAGCGGGAAACGAGCAGTACTTC. Protein: CASSLEGAPGAGNEQYF.

The DNA of the CDR3 is TGTGCCAGCAGTGAATTTGTAAAGGGGGCGGATGAAGCTTTCTTT. Translating gives CASSEFVKGADEAFF. The chain is built from TRBV25-1 and TRBJ1-1; 7 nucleotides align to TRBD1. V was clipped by 1 base and J by 7 bases; unmatched bases: 9. Per the germline V gene, CDR1 is MGHDK and CDR2 is SYGVNS. The CDR3 sequence is 15 residues long.

The chain joins TRBV28 to TRBJ1-5; D is ambiguous. V lost 3 bases, J lost 0 bases, and 12 bases lay in between. Germline loops: CDR1 MDHEN, CDR2 SYDVKM. CDR3 length: 16 residues. CDR3 sequence reads: CASSLGQDYSNQPQHF. In DNA form, the CDR3 reads TGTGCCAGCAGTTTGGGTCAGGACTATAGCAATCAGCCCCAGCATTTT. Complete variable domain (other parts from reference TRBV28 and TRBJ1-5): DVKVTQSSRYLVKRTGEKVFLECVQDMDHENMFWYRQDPGLGLRLIYFSYDVKMKEKGDIPEGYSVSREKKERFSLILESASTNQTSMYLCASSLGQDYSNQPQHFGDGTRLSIL.

This clone was seen only a few times. The CDR3 DNA sequence: TGTGCCAGCAGCTTAGCCCCCCCGGGACAGGGGACCTACAATGAGCAGTTCTTC. Its protein product is CASSLAPPGQGTYNEQFF. J is TRBJ2-1 and V is TRBV7-2; TRBD1 matches at 10 bases. CDR3 length: 18 residues. The J segment lost 2 bases and the V segment lost 0 bases, leaving 7 bases of the junction unmatched. Germline assignment: CDR1 SGHTA and CDR2 FQGNSA.